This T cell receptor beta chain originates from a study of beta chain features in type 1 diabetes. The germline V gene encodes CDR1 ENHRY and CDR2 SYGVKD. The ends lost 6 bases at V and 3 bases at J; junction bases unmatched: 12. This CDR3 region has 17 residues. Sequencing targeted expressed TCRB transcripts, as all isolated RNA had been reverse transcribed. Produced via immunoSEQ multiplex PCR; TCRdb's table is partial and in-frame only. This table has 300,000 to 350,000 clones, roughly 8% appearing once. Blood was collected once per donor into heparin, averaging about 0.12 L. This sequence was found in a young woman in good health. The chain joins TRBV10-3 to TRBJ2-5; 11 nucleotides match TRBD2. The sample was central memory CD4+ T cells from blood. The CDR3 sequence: CAIRNGITSGSEETQYF. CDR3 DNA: TGTGCCATCAGGAACGGAATAACTAGCGGGAGCGAAGAGACCCAGTACTTC.